A selection of T cell receptor beta chains follows, all from one sample in a study of cytomegalovirus exposure and HLA in healthy donors. Libraries were prepared by immunoSEQ multiplex PCR; TCRdb keeps only in-frame clonotypes and omits some of them. The sample carries around 150,000 clones, around 75% recorded once. Sequenced input: PBMCs. These receptors came from a male donor in good health and CMV-seronegative. The CDR3 runs from the conserved cysteine through the conserved F or W. Fields, in order: J gene, V gene, D gene, clone size, CDR3 DNA, CDR3 protein. D genes are given only for firm matches. A clone size is listed for some rows: how often the clone was seen (once, few, many), or a class if it is expanded.

>TRBJ2-1|TRBV7-3|TRBD1|NA
TGTGCCAGCAGTCGAGGGACAGGTGAGCAGTTCTTC
CASSRGTGEQFF
>TRBJ2-5|TRBV7-8|TRBD2|once
TGTGCCAGCAGCCGCCTGGGTAGCGGGCCCCAAGAGACCCAGTACTTC
CASSRLGSGPQETQYF
>TRBJ1-2|TRBV4-1|TRBD1|once
TGCGCCAGCAGCCAAGATGTAAGGGGGCGAGAGGGCTACACCTTC
CASSQDVRGREGYTF
>TRBJ2-6|TRBV2|NA|NA
TGTGCCAGCAGTCCCTTATCTGGGGCCAACGTCCTGACTTTC
CASSPLSGANVLTF
>TRBJ2-6|TRBV27|NA|once
TGTGCCAGCAGAGAGGCGGGGTCTGGGGCCAACGTCCTGACTTTC
CASREAGSGANVLTF
>TRBJ2-3|TRBV19|NA|few
TGTGCCAGTAGTATCGGTCTCACAGATACGCAGTATTTT
CASSIGLTDTQYF
>TRBJ2-3|TRBV29-1|NA|NA
TGCAGCGTTGAAGTGGCCACAGATACGCAGTATTTT
CSVEVATDTQYF
>TRBJ2-7|TRBV5-1|NA|NA
TGCGCCAGCAGCGCTAACTCCTACGAGCAGTACTTC
CASSANSYEQYF
>TRBJ2-1|TRBV28|TRBD1|NA
TGTGCCAGCAGTTCGTCGGGACAGGGGGATAATGAGCAGTTCTTC
CASSSSGQGDNEQFF
>TRBJ2-7|TRBV11-3|NA|NA
TGTGCCAGCAGTACCCAGCGGGTGACCTACGAGCAGTACTTC
CASSTQRVTYEQYF
>TRBJ2-7|TRBV6-5|NA|NA
TGTGCCAGCAGTTATACTCTAACAGGACTAACCTACGAGCAGTACTTC
CASSYTLTGLTYEQYF
>TRBJ2-7|TRBV9|NA|NA
TGTGCCAGCAGCGTAGCCCTAGACTCCTACGAGCAGTACTTC
CASSVALDSYEQYF
>TRBJ2-1|TRBV27|NA|NA
TGTGCCAGCAGTTTTGCGGGCCGTAATGAGCAGTTCTTC
CASSFAGRNEQFF
>TRBJ2-3|TRBV29-1|NA|NA
TGCAGCGTCACCACCGGGGATACGCAGTATTTT
CSVTTGDTQYF
>TRBJ1-2|TRBV28|TRBD1|few
TGTGCCAGCAGTTCTTCTGGGACAGGGAAGAACTATGGCTACACCTTC
CASSSSGTGKNYGYTF
>TRBJ1-1|TRBV18|NA|NA
TGTGCCAGCTCACCAGCTTATTTAGGGCAGGGGAAAACTGAAGCTTTCTTT
CASSPAYLGQGKTEAFF
>TRBJ2-2|TRBV18|TRBD2|NA
TGTGCCAGCTCACCCAAGAGCGGGGGGCCTACCGGGGAGCTGTTTTTT
CASSPKSGGPTGELFF
>TRBJ2-2|TRBV5-1|TRBD1|NA
TGCGCCAGCAGCCCCACGGACAGGGCGAACACCGGGGAGCTGTTTTTT
CASSPTDRANTGELFF
>TRBJ1-5|TRBV7-2|NA|NA
TGTGCCAGCAGCTTAGATGGGGGGAGCAATCAGCCCCAGCATTTT
CASSLDGGSNQPQHF
>TRBJ2-3|TRBV4-2|TRBD1|NA
TGTGCCAGCAGCCAAGGGGCGGGACAGGGAAATTGGGCCCTAGCAGATACGCAGTATTTT
CASSQGAGQGNWALADTQYF
>TRBJ2-3|TRBV6-1|NA|NA
TGTGCCTCGAGACAGGGAGGAGATACGCAGTATTTT
CASRQGGDTQYF
>TRBJ1-2|TRBV28|NA|NA
TGTGCCAGCAGTTTAAACTCCTATGGCTACACCTTC
CASSLNSYGYTF
>TRBJ2-7|TRBV6-9|NA|NA
TGTGCCACCCGCTCTGGGGAGGAGTTCTACGAGCAGTACTTC
CATRSGEEFYEQYF
>TRBJ2-3|TRBV10-2|NA|NA
TGCGCCAGCAGTGACGAGTCGGGGTGGGCAGATACGCAGTATTTT
CASSDESGWADTQYF
>TRBJ2-3|TRBV6-5|TRBD2|few
TGTGCCAGCAGGAGACTAGCGAGCACAGATACGCAGTATTTT
CASRRLASTDTQYF
>TRBJ1-2|TRBV15|TRBD1|NA
TGTGCCACCAGCCTTGACAGGGGGGCCTATGGCTACACCTTC
CATSLDRGAYGYTF
>TRBJ2-7|TRBV27|TRBD2|NA
TGTGCCAGCAGTTTTCTTTTGGGAGCGGGAGCCTACGAGCAGTACTTC
CASSFLLGAGAYEQYF
>TRBJ1-1|TRBV30|NA|NA
TGTGCCTGGGGCGGGAACACTGAAGCTTTCTTT
CAWGGNTEAFF
>TRBJ2-3|TRBV6-5|TRBD1|once
TGTGCCAGCAGTTACTCGACAGGGGCCCACACAGATACGCAGTATTTT
CASSYSTGAHTDTQYF
>TRBJ2-3|TRBV2|NA|NA
TGTGCCAGCAGGGAACAGGCTAGCACAGATACGCAGTATTTT
CASREQASTDTQYF
>TRBJ2-3|TRBV2|TRBD2|NA
TGTGCCAGCAGTGGAGGCGGGGGGGCAGCAGATACGCAGTATTTT
CASSGGGGAADTQYF
>TRBJ2-1|TRBV19|TRBD2|NA
TGTGCCAGTAGTACGGGAGGCTACAATGAGCAGTTCTTC
CASSTGGYNEQFF
>TRBJ1-3|TRBV19|NA|NA
TGTGCCAGTAGTATTTCGACAGTCAACTCTGGAAACACCATATATTTT
CASSISTVNSGNTIYF
>TRBJ1-1|TRBV2|NA|NA
TGTGTCAGCAGTGCTAACCCACTGTCTGAAGCTTTCTTT
CVSSANPLSEAFF
>TRBJ2-5|TRBV2|NA|NA
TGTGCCAGCAGCCCCTGGGGCAGGGACTTCCAAGAGACCCAGTACTTC
CASSPWGRDFQETQYF
>TRBJ1-2|TRBV27|NA|once
TGTGCCAGCAGACCTTTTAGGGGGGGGTTATATGGCTACACCTTC
CASRPFRGGLYGYTF
>TRBJ1-4|TRBV7-6|NA|NA
TGTGCCAGCAGGCGATCAGGGTCTACTAATGAAAAACTGTTTTTT
CASRRSGSTNEKLFF